The subject of this entry is one TCR beta chain. Using immunoSEQ multiplex PCR, the repertoire was profiled, and TCRdb retains in-frame clones only, with some absent. The data hold over 4,500 clones, with roughly 61% observed a single time. The junction had 11 bases not matched to a gene; V was cut back by 3 bases and J by 8 bases. In germline, CDR1 is LGHNA, CDR2 YSLEER. This CDR3 has 15 residues. The entry originates in a study of regulatory dendritic cells for organ transplantation. V usage is TRBV4-3 and J usage is TRBJ1-2, with TRBD1 matching 8 bases. This receptor was taken from a human donor in good health. The material sequenced was memory CD8+ T cells from blood. Subset here: CD45RO+ memory T cells. The CDR3 DNA sequence: TGCGCCAGCAGCCAGAACCCAGGGGGCCTCTACGGCTACACCTTC. This translates into CASSQNPGGLYGYTF.